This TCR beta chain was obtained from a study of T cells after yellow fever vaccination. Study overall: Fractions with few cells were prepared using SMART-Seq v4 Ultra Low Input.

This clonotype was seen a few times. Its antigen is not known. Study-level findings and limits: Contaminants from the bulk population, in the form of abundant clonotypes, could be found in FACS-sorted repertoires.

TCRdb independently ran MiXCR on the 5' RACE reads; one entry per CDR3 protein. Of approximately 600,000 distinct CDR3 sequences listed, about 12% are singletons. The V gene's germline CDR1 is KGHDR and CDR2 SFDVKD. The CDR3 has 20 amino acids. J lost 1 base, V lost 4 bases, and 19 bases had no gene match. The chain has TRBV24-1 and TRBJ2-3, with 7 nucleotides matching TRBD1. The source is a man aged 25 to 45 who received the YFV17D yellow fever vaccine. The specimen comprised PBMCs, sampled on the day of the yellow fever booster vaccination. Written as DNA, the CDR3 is TGTGCCACCAGTGACCCGCCTGGAGAGGGGGCTCCCTCGGGCACAGATACGCAGTATTTT. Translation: CATSDPPGEGAPSGTDTQYF.